The clone carrying this TCR beta chain was counted ten times or more. V was pared by 5 bases and J by 2 bases, with 15 bases of the junction left unmatched. Germline CDR1 and CDR2: DFQATT and SNEGSKA (reference sequence). The CDR3 has 18 amino acids. This specimen comes from a study of regulatory T cells in long-lasting Graves disease. Through Arm-PCR of CDR3 regions and iRepertoire HTBI primers, TCR beta libraries were built. In TCRdb, the multiplex PCR reads were re-called with MiXCR into one record per CDR3 protein. The sample consists of approximately 460,000 distinct CDR3 sequences, over 15% of them appearing once. Indicated time point: newly diagnosed GD, antithyroid drugs for less than 3 months. Preparation of the TCR library used RNA extracted from PBMCs. The sample was also linked to a second study, of T cells in Graves' hyperthyroidism and ophthalmopathy. That report adds: Blood also held most thyroid clonotypes expanded beyond 0.001.

The sample was peripheral blood mononuclear cells (PBMCs), taken at new diagnosis, from a patient treated with antithyroid drugs. This rearrangement joins TRBV20-1 to TRBJ2-3; TRBD2 agrees at 11 bases. The receptor was isolated from a woman younger than 45 with Graves disease. As DNA, the CDR3 is TGCAGTGCTTCCGGGACTAGCGGTCTCAGGGGGGCCACAGATACGCAGTATTTT. Translating gives CSASGTSGLRGATDTQYF.